This T cell receptor (beta chain) came from a study of blood T cell repertoires in COVID-19. This CDR3 region has 14 residues. The V and J ends lost 4 bases and 3 bases respectively, with 11 bases between them. Germline V gene data show CDR1 as SGHTS and CDR2 as YDEGEE. Some clones are missing from TCRdb's copy, which holds only in-frame ones; the method was immunoSEQ multiplex PCR. This sample carries a few hundred thousand clones, over 85% of them seen once, and the ten largest clones take less than 2%. The V gene is TRBV5-8, the J gene TRBJ1-5; tentatively, D is TRBD1 (5 bases). This clonotype originated in a woman in her twenties or thirties with COVID-19, enrolled during active disease. Sequencing was performed on peripheral blood. CDR3 sequence (DNA): TGTGCCAGCAGCCATGGGGGGGTCAATCAGCCCCAGCATTTT. Its protein product is CASSHGGVNQPQHF. Drawing the rest from reference TRBV5-8 and TRBJ1-5, the complete variable domain is EAGVTQSPTHLIKTRGQQATLRCSPISGHTSVYWYQQALGLGLQFLLWYDEGEERNRGNFPPRFSGRQFPNYSSELNVNALELEDSALYLCASSHGGVNQPQHFGDGTRLSIL.